The 9 T cell receptor beta chains below all came from one sample that was sequenced in a study of cytomegalovirus exposure and HLA in healthy donors. Vbeta (60) and Jbeta (13) primers were used in the PCR. Clones were read by immunoSEQ multiplex PCR, and TCRdb kept only the in-frame ones, dropping some. This repertoire includes approximately 150,000 clones. Sample: PBMCs. The receptors were sampled from a woman aged 40 to 50 in good health and CMV-seronegative.

V gene TRBV15 combines with J gene TRBJ1-1; 9 nucleotides line up with TRBD1. CDR1 is LNHNV and CDR2 is YYDKDF in the germline V gene (reference sequence). The V gene end was trimmed by 1 base and the J gene end by 1 base; junction bases not matched to a gene: 1. The CDR3 consists of 15 residues. The CDR3 DNA reads as TGTGCCACCAGCAGAGCGGGACAGGGGAACACTGAAGCTTTCTTT. This gives the protein CATSRAGQGNTEAFF.

The genes are TRBV5-1 and TRBJ1-1, with D uncertain. Trimming removed 0 bases at V and 4 bases at J, with 10 bases between. Germline V gene data show CDR1 as SGHRS and CDR2 as YFSETQ. The CDR3 has 14 residues. CDR3 nucleotide sequence: TGCGCCAGCAGCTTGGGGAGGGTGGTCACTGAAGCTTTCTTT. As protein: CASSLGRVVTEAFF.

The V gene is TRBV2, the J gene TRBJ1-6; D is possibly TRBD1 (6 bases). Per germline, CDR1 SNHLY and CDR2 FYNNEI. The CDR3 runs 14 residues. V dropped 1 base and J dropped 10 bases, with 11 bases sitting between them. The CDR3 loop is CASSEEGGGSPLHF. The CDR3 DNA sequence: TGTGCCAGCAGTGAAGAGGGTGGGGGCTCACCCCTCCACTTT.

This chain joins TRBV28 and TRBJ1-1; D gene unclear. CDR3 length: 12 residues. V dropped 4 bases and J dropped 11 bases, with 14 bases sitting between them. The germline CDR1 and CDR2 sequences are MDHEN and SYDVKM. The CDR3 DNA reads TGTGCCAGCAGTTACCCGGGAGCGAGGGCTTTCTTT. Translation: CASSYPGARAFF.

J is TRBJ2-6 and V is TRBV28; D might be TRBD1 (6 bases). V lost 4 bases and J 0 bases, leaving 10 bases between the germline ends. The V gene's germline CDR1 is MDHEN and CDR2 SYDVKM. This CDR3 region has 16 residues. The CDR3 is CASSSGHLSGANVLTF. Written as DNA, the CDR3 is TGTGCCAGCAGTTCGGGACACCTCTCTGGGGCCAACGTCCTGACTTTC.

The V and J genes are TRBV6-1 and TRBJ1-2; unclear D gene. Deletions cut 5 bases from V and 2 bases from J, with 6 bases between. This CDR3 is built from 12 residues. From germline, CDR1 is MNHNS and CDR2 SASEGT. CDR3 region: CASSSPNYGYTF. The CDR3 nucleotides are TGTGCCAGCAGTTCCCCAAACTATGGCTACACCTTC.

The V call is TRBV19, the J call TRBJ2-1; 10 nucleotides agree with TRBD1. Looked up from germline, CDR1 is LNHDA and CDR2 is SQIVND (reference sequence). J lost 7 bases, V lost 4 bases, and 10 bases had no gene match. The CDR3 contains 16 residues. The CDR3 DNA reads TGTGCCAGTAGTACTTTCGGGACAGGGGTCCGAAATGAGCAGTTCTTC. Its protein is CASSTFGTGVRNEQFF.

The CDR3 coding sequence is TGTGCCAGCAGCCAAATAGCGGGGGAAGAGACCCAGTACTTC. Its protein product is CASSQIAGEETQYF. This chain joins TRBV4-2 and TRBJ2-5; the match to TRBD2 covers 9 bases. Germline lookup yields CDR1 LGHNA and CDR2 YNFKEQ. With V trimmed by 2 bases and J by 3 bases, 1 base remained unmatched. CDR3 length: 14 amino acids.

V and J are TRBV19 and TRBJ2-3; 9 bases are a match to TRBD1. CDR3 length: 19 residues. Germline lookup yields CDR1 LNHDA and CDR2 SQIVND (reference sequence). The V segment lost 5 bases and the J segment 4 bases; nucleotides outside the gene matches: 19. The DNA for the CDR3 is TGTGCCAGTAGTGTGCTCAGGCTGGCGGGACAGGGAGAGTCAGATACGCAGTATTTT. As protein: CASSVLRLAGQGESDTQYF.